A single sample is the source of the 25 T cell receptor beta chains below, sequenced in a study of T cell repertoires in cytomegalovirus infection. Each CDR3 protein gets one entry after TCRdb re-called the reads with MiXCR. The sample has 160,000 or so distinct CDR3 sequences, roughly a fifth seen once. No antigen has been identified for these receptors. Sequencing was performed on CD8+ T cells from cultured PBMCs, taken from culture after CMV antigen stimulation. These receptors all stem from a human donor in good health (CMV status not recorded). Some clones in this sample may be carry-over from other donors' samples.

The sample holds a few counts of this clonotype. V usage is TRBV7-8 and J usage is TRBJ2-1; D ambiguous. V lost 5 bases to trimming and J lost 3 bases, with 20 bases between them. Per germline, CDR1 SGHVS and CDR2 FQNEAQ. This CDR3 is built from 17 residues. The chain's CDR3 is CASSPTLMTDIYNEQFF. The CDR3 DNA reads TGTGCCAGCAGCCCCACCTTGATGACTGATATCTACAATGAGCAGTTCTTC.

This chain uses TRBV27 with TRBJ2-5; 9 nucleotides line up with TRBD2. Germline V gives CDR1 MNHEY, CDR2 SMNVEV (reference sequence). V gave up 5 bases and J gave up 2 bases; unmatched junction bases: 6. The CDR3 is made up of 15 amino acids. CDR3 coding DNA: TGTGCCAGCAGTGCCGGGACTAGCAAACAAGAGACCCAGTACTTC. Translation: CASSAGTSKQETQYF.

This chain joins TRBV5-1 and TRBJ2-7, with D possibly matching TRBD1 (6 bases). The CDR3 loop spans 13 amino acids. Trimming left V 4 bases short and J 1 base short, with 9 bases between. Germline values: CDR1 SGHRS, CDR2 YFSETQ. The CDR3 DNA sequence: TGCGCCAGCAGCATGACAGGATCCTACGAGCAGTACTTC. Its translation is CASSMTGSYEQYF. The full variable domain, in which reference TRBV5-1 and TRBJ2-7 provide the parts outside the CDR3, is KAGVTQTPRYLIKTRGQQVTLSCSPISGHRSVSWYQQTPGQGLQFLFEYFSETQRNKGNFPGRFSGRQFSNSRSEMNVSTLELGDSALYLCASSMTGSYEQYFGPGTRLTVT.

This clonotype has a handful of counts. The CDR3 reads CASSIKGYNSPLHF. The CDR3 DNA reads as TGTGCCAGTAGTATAAAGGGGTATAATTCACCCCTCCACTTT. The V gene is TRBV19, the J gene TRBJ1-6; a weak D match, TRBD1 (5 bases). The CDR3 runs 14 residues. Germline V CDR1 and CDR2: LNHDA, SQIVND (reference sequence). Trimming removed 2 bases at V and 4 bases at J, with 6 bases between. Combining the CDR3 with reference TRBV19 and TRBJ1-6 gives the whole variable domain DGGITQSPKYLFRKEGQNVTLSCEQNLNHDAMYWYRQDPGQGLRLIYYSQIVNDFQKGDIAEGYSVSREKKESFPLTVTSAQKNPTAFYLCASSIKGYNSPLHFGNGTRLTVT.

This clonotype was seen more than once but under ten times. This chain connects TRBV7-3 to TRBJ2-3; D gene ambiguous. With 5 bases removed from V and 1 base from J, the gap between germline ends came to 10 bases. The CDR3 sequence is 14 residues long. The germline CDR1 and CDR2 sequences are SGHTA and FQGTGA. The CDR3 here is CASSNRPGTDTQYF. CDR3 nucleotide sequence: TGTGCCAGCAGCAACAGACCCGGCACAGATACGCAGTATTTT.

This clonotype was counted only a few times. CDR3 coding DNA: TGTGCCAGCAGAACACTAGCGGGGGCCTCAGATACGCAGTATTTT. It codes for CASRTLAGASDTQYF. The chain links TRBV12-3 or TRBV12-4 to TRBJ2-3, with 11 bases fitting TRBD2. CDR3 length: 15 amino acids. The junction had 6 bases not matched to a gene; V was cut back by 6 bases and J by 4 bases.

This clonotype was recorded a few times. The chain employs TRBV6-2 or TRBV6-3 and TRBJ1-5; TRBD1 might be the D (6 bases). Germline V CDR1 and CDR2: MNHEY, SVGEGT. The length of the CDR3 is 15 residues. With 2 bases removed from V and 4 bases from J, the gap between germline ends came to 12 bases. CDR3 coding DNA: TGTGCCAGCAGTTACAGCCTCAGGGGTAATCAGCCCCAGCATTTT. It encodes CASSYSLRGNQPQHF.

This clonotype was recorded a few times. The chain joins TRBV7-3 to TRBJ1-1; maybe TRBD1 (5 bases). CDR1 and CDR2 from the germline V gene are SGHTA and FQGTGA. The CDR3 covers 15 residues. V gave up 1 base and J gave up 7 bases, with 16 bases separating them. The CDR3 spells CASSLNQGVSNEAFF. The DNA of the CDR3 is TGTGCCAGCAGCTTAAATCAGGGAGTATCTAATGAAGCTTTCTTT.

This clonotype was picked up a small number of times. The chain uses TRBV7-2 and TRBJ2-7; possibly TRBD1 for D (8 bases). V was shortened by 7 bases and J by 4 bases, with 20 bases between the two germline ends. Germline CDR1 SGHTA, CDR2 FQGNSA. This CDR3 has 15 amino acids. The CDR3: CASTLTGGGLYEQYF. CDR3 nucleotide sequence: TGTGCCAGCACCCTCACAGGGGGAGGGCTTTACGAGCAGTACTTC.

This rearrangement joins TRBV6-1 to TRBJ1-1; D gene ambiguous. The CDR3 runs to 14 residues. V lost 1 base to trimming and J lost 1 base, with 7 bases between them. CDR1 is MNHNS and CDR2 is SASEGT in the germline V gene. As DNA, the CDR3 is TGTGCCAGCAGTGAAGGATTAGAGAACACTGAAGCTTTCTTT. It encodes CASSEGLENTEAFF.

This clonotype was picked up one time. V and J are TRBV27 and TRBJ1-1; 8 bases map to TRBD1. The germline V gene encodes CDR1 MNHEY and CDR2 SMNVEV (reference sequence). The V segment lost 4 bases and the J segment 8 bases; nucleotides outside the gene matches: 9. CDR3 length equals 14 residues. The CDR3 protein is CASSSPSDRGEAFF. The CDR3 nucleotides read TGTGCCAGCAGTTCGCCGTCAGACAGGGGAGAAGCTTTCTTT.

The chain uses TRBV6-5 and TRBJ1-2, with a tentative D call TRBD1 (5 bases). CDR3 length: 16 amino acids. Germline loops: CDR1 MNHEY, CDR2 SVGAGI. V was clipped by 2 bases and J by 2 bases, with 15 bases between them. For the CDR3, the DNA is TGTGCCAGCAGTTACGGGGCAGAGGGGCTGAACTATGGCTACACCTTC. This sequence encodes CASSYGAEGLNYGYTF.

The rearrangement uses TRBV11-2 and TRBJ1-1, with D perhaps TRBD1 (5 bases). There are 14 residues in the CDR3. V was clipped by 6 bases and J by 5 bases, with 16 bases between them. CDR1 and CDR2 (germline): SGHAT, FQNNGV. The CDR3 nucleotides are TGTGCCAGCAGACACGGGACTGAGATGACTGAAGCTTTCTTT. Its translation is CASRHGTEMTEAFF.

This chain connects TRBV7-2 to TRBJ2-7; the D gene is possibly TRBD1 (5 bases). Germline CDR1 reads SGHTA; CDR2 reads FQGNSA. Trimming pared 5 bases from V and 2 bases from J, leaving 13 bases between. This CDR3 region has 14 residues. As DNA, the CDR3 is TGTGCCAGCAGCCGCAGGGTGATCCCCTACGAGCAGTACTTC. The encoded protein is CASSRRVIPYEQYF.

The chain couples TRBV12-3 or TRBV12-4 to TRBJ1-5, with 10 bases identical to TRBD1. This CDR3 is built from 14 residues. After removal of 8 bases from V and 0 bases from J, the junction contained 1 base not matched to a gene. The CDR3 region has the DNA TGTGCCAGCGGGACAGGGGTTAGCAATCAGCCCCAGCATTTT. Its protein product is CASGTGVSNQPQHF.

This clonotype was seen more than once but under ten times. The J gene is TRBJ2-6, the V gene TRBV6-6; TRBD1 matches at 9 bases. CDR1 and CDR2 from the germline V gene are MNHNY and SVGAGI (reference sequence). The J segment lost 2 bases and the V segment lost 6 bases, leaving 14 bases of the junction unmatched. There are 19 residues in the CDR3. The CDR3 spells CASRKSPGQGLPGANVLTF. CDR3 coding DNA: TGTGCCAGCAGAAAAAGCCCGGGACAGGGTCTCCCTGGGGCCAACGTCCTGACTTTC.

The V and J genes are TRBV7-2 and TRBJ1-2; D call uncertain. V lost 1 base and J 6 bases, leaving 15 bases between the germline ends. Germline V gene lookup returns CDR1 SGHTA and CDR2 FQGNSA. This CDR3 has 15 amino acids. The CDR3 protein is CASSLVPAQRDGYTF. The DNA for the CDR3 is TGTGCCAGCAGCTTAGTGCCAGCGCAACGGGATGGCTACACCTTC. Combining the CDR3 with reference TRBV7-2 and TRBJ1-2 gives the whole variable domain GAGVSQSPSNKVTEKGKDVELRCDPISGHTALYWYRQSLGQGLEFLIYFQGNSAPDKSGLPSDRFSAERTGGSVSTLTIQRTQQEDSAVYLCASSLVPAQRDGYTFGSGTRLTVV.

This clonotype was seen a single time. This rearrangement joins TRBV6-2 or TRBV6-3 to TRBJ2-7, with 7 positions matching TRBD2. The CDR3 length is 14 residues. The germline CDR1 and CDR2 sequences are MNHEY and SVGEGT. V shed 2 bases, J shed 2 bases, and the junction held 3 bases outside the gene matches. CDR3: CASSYRGGTYEQYF. DNA for the CDR3: TGTGCCAGCAGTTACCGCGGGGGTACCTACGAGCAGTACTTC.

This clonotype showed up just a few times. The gene calls are TRBV27 and TRBJ1-1; a possible D gene is TRBD1 (5 bases). Germline CDR1 MNHEY, CDR2 SMNVEV (reference sequence). V was shortened by 5 bases and J by 8 bases, with 18 bases between the two germline ends. CDR3 length equals 14 residues. In nucleotides, the CDR3 is TGTGCCAGCAGTCCTTCGGGGGGGAATACCGAAGCTTTCTTT. This sequence encodes CASSPSGGNTEAFF.

This sequence joins TRBV7-2 and TRBJ1-3, with no clear D. The CDR3 sequence is 13 residues long. CDR1 SGHTA and CDR2 FQGNSA come from the germline V gene. V lost 5 bases and J lost 4, with 9 bases in between. The CDR3 here is CASSPASGNTIYF. The CDR3 coding sequence is TGTGCCAGCAGCCCCGCATCGGGAAACACCATATATTTT.

This clonotype was counted between two and nine times. The chain employs TRBV7-6 and TRBJ1-5; TRBD1 agrees at 8 bases. CDR1 SGHVS and CDR2 FNYEAQ come from the germline V gene. V was clipped by 2 bases and J by 5 bases; unmatched bases: 11. CDR3 length: 17 residues. The CDR3 region has the DNA TGTGCCAGCAGCTTAACCCCAGGGGGCGAAGGGGATCAGCCCCAGCATTTT. Translating it yields CASSLTPGGEGDQPQHF.

This clonotype was detected a few times. The V gene is TRBV5-1, the J gene TRBJ1-1; D not resolved. The CDR3 spans 14 residues. Germline-derived CDR1 and CDR2 are SGHRS and YFSETQ. V lost 4 bases and J 6 bases, leaving 16 bases between the germline ends. The CDR3 here is CASSPPVTGAEAFF. The CDR3 DNA follows: TGCGCCAGCAGCCCCCCAGTCACGGGAGCTGAAGCTTTCTTT.

This clonotype was seen a handful of times. The genes are TRBV29-1 and TRBJ1-2; 8 bases are shared with TRBD1. Germline assignment: CDR1 SQVTM and CDR2 ANQGSEA. The CDR3 length is 15 residues. V lost 6 bases and J lost 6; bases outside the gene matches: 15. Written as DNA, the CDR3 is TGCAGCGTCCCATCTAATCTAGGGACAGGTGATGGCTACACCTTC. Its protein product is CSVPSNLGTGDGYTF. Full variable domain (missing parts from reference TRBV29-1 and TRBJ1-2): SAVISQKPSRDICQRGTSLTIQCQVDSQVTMMFWYRQQPGQSLTLIATANQGSEATYESGFVIDKFPISRPNLTFSTLTVSNMSPEDSSIYLCSVPSNLGTGDGYTFGSGTRLTVV.

A few counts support this clonotype. The chain carries TRBV7-8 and TRBJ1-1; a possible D gene is TRBD1 (5 bases). Trimming removed 7 bases from V and 4 bases from J, with 25 bases in between. This CDR3 region has 17 residues. CDR1 and CDR2 from the germline V gene are SGHVS and FQNEAQ. CDR3 DNA: TGTGCCAGCACCCCTAGTATAGTGGGGGAACAAGGCACTGAAGCTTTCTTT. Translation: CASTPSIVGEQGTEAFF.

The V call is TRBV4-1, the J call TRBJ1-1; 9 nucleotides line up with TRBD1. CDR3 size: 14 residues. After removal of 3 bases from V and 8 bases from J, the junction contained 7 bases not matched to a gene. Per the germline V gene, CDR1 is MGHRA and CDR2 is YSYEKL. Written as DNA, the CDR3 is TGCGCCAGCAGCCAGACGGGACAGGGTCTCGAAGCTTTCTTT. This encodes CASSQTGQGLEAFF.